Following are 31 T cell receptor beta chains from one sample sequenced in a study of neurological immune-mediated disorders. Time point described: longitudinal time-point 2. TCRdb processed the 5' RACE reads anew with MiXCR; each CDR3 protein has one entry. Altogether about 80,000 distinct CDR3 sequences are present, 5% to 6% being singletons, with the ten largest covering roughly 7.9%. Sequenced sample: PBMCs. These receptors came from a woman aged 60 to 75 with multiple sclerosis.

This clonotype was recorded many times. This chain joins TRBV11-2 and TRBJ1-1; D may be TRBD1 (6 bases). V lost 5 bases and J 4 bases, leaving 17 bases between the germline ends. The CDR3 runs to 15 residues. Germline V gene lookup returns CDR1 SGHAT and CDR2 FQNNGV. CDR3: CASSRHRAGGTEAFF. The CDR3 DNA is TGTGCCAGCAGCCGACACAGGGCCGGGGGCACTGAAGCTTTCTTT.

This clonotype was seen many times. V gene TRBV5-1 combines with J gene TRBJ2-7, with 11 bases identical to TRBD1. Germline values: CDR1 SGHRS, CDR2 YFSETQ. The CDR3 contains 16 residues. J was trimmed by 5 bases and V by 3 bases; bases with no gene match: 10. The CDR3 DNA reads TGCGCCAGCAGCTCCGATTGGGGACAGGGGGTAAACGAGCAGTACTTC. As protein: CASSSDWGQGVNEQYF.

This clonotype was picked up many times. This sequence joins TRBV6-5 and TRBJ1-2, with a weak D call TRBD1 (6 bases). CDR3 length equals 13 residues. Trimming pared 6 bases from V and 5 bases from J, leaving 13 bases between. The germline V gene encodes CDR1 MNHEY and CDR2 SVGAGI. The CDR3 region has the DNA TGTGCCAGCAGCTTAGGACAGCTGTATGGCTACACCTTC. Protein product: CASSLGQLYGYTF.

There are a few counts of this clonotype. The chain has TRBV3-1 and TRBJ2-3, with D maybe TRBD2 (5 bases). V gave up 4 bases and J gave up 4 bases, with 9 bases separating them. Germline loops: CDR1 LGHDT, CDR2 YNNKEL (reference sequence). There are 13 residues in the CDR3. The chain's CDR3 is CASSLGLPDTQYF. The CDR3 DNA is TGTGCCAGCAGCCTCGGACTGCCAGATACGCAGTATTTT.

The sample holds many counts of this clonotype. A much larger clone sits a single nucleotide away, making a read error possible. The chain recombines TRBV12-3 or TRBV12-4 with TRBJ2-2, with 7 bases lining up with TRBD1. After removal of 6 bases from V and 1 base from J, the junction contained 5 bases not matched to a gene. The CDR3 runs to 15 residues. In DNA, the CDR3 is TGTGCCAGCAGAACCGGGACAGTGAACACCGGGGAGCTGTTTTTT. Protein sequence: CASRTGTVNTGELFF.

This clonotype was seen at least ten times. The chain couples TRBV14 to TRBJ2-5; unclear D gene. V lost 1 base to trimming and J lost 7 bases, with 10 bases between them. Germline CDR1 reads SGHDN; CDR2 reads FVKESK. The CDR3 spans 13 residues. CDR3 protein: CASSQATLGTQYF. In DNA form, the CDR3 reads TGTGCCAGCAGCCAAGCAACCCTCGGGACCCAGTACTTC.

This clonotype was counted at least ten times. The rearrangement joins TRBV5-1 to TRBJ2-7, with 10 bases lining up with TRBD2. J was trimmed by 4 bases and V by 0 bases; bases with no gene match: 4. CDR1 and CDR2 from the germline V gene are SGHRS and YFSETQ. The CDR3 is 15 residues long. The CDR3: CASSLAASGGYEQYF. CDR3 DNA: TGCGCCAGCAGCTTGGCCGCTAGCGGGGGTTACGAGCAGTACTTC.

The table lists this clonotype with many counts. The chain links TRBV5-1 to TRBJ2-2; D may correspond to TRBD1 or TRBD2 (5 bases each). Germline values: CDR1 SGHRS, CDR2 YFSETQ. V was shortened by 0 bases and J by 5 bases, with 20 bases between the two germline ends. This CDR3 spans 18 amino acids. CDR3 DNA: TGCGCCAGCAGCTTGGCCGTACCCGGGGCTGCTCTGACCGGGGAGCTGTTTTTT. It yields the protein CASSLAVPGAALTGELFF.

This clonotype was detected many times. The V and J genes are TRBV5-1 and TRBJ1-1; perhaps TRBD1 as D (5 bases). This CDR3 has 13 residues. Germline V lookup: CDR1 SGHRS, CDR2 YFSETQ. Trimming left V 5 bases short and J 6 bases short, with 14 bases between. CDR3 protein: CASRISWDAEAFF. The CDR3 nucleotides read TGCGCCAGCAGAATCTCATGGGACGCTGAAGCTTTCTTT.

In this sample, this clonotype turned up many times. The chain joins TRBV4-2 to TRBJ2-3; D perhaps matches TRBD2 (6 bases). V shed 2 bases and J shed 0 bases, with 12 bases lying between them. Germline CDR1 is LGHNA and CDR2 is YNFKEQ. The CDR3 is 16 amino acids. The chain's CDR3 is CASSQLSGRSTDTQYF. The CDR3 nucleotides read TGTGCCAGCAGCCAACTTAGCGGACGTAGCACAGATACGCAGTATTTT.

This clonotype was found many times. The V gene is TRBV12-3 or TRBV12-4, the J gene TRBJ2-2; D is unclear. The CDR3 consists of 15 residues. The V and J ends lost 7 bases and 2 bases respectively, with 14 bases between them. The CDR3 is CASNDSPPNTGELFF. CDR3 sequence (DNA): TGTGCCAGCAACGATAGCCCCCCAAACACCGGGGAGCTGTTTTTT.

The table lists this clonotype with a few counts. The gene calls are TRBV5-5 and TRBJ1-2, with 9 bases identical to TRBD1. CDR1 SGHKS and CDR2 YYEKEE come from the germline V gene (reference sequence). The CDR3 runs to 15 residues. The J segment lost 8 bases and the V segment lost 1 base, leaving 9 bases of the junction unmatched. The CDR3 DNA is TGTGCCAGCAGCTTGCCCTCGACAGGGGGAGAGGGCTACACCTTC. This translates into CASSLPSTGGEGYTF.

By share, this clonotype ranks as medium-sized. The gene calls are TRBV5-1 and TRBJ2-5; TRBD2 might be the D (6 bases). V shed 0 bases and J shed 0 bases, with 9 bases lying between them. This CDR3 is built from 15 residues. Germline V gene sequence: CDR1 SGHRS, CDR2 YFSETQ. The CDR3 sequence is CASSLAGGYQETQYF. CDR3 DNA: TGCGCCAGCAGCTTGGCCGGGGGATACCAAGAGACCCAGTACTTC.

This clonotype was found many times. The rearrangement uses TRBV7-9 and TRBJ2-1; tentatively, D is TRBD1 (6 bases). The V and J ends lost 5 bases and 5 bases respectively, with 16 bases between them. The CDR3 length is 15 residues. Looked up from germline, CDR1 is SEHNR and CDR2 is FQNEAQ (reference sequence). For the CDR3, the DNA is TGTGCCAGCAGCCCCCCAGGGGCCAGAAACAATGAGCAGTTCTTC. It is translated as CASSPPGARNNEQFF.

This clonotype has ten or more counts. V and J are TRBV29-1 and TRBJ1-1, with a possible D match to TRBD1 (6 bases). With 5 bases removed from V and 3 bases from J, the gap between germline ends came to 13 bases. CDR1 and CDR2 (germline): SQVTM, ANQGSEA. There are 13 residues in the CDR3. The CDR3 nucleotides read TGCAGCGTTTTCAGACAGGTCTACACTGAAGCTTTCTTT. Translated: CSVFRQVYTEAFF.

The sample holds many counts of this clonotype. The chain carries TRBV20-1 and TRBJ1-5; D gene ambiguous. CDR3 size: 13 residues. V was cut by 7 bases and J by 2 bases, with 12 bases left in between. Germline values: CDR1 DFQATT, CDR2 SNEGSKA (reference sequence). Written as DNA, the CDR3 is TGCAGTGTGCCCGGGGTCGGCAATCAGCCCCAGCATTTT. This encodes CSVPGVGNQPQHF.

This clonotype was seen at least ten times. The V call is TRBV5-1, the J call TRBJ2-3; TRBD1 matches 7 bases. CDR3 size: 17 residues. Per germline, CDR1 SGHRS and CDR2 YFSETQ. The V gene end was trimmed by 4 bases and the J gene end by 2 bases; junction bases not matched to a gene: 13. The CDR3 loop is CASSLGQAFTYTDTQYF. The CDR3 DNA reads TGCGCCAGCAGCCTCGGACAGGCGTTTACCTACACAGATACGCAGTATTTT.

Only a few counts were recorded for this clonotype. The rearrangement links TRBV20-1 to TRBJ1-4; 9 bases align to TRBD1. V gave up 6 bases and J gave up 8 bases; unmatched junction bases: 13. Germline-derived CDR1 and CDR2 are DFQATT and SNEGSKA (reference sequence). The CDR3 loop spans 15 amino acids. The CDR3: CSAEENRGRKEKLFF. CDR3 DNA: TGCAGTGCGGAAGAAAACAGGGGGCGAAAGGAAAAACTGTTTTTT.

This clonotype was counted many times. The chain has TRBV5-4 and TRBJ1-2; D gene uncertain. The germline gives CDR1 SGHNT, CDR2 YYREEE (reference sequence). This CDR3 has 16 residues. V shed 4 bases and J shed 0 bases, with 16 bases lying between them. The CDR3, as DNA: TGTGCCAGCAGCCCGGTTGGTCGGGGAGCTAACTATGGCTACACCTTC. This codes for CASSPVGRGANYGYTF.

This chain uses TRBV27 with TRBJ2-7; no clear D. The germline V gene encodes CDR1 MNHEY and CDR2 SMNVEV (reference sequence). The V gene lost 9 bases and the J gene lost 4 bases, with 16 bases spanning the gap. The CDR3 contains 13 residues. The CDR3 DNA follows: TGTGCCAGTCCATTCCGCCCTGAGTACGAGCAGTACTTC. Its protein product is CASPFRPEYEQYF.

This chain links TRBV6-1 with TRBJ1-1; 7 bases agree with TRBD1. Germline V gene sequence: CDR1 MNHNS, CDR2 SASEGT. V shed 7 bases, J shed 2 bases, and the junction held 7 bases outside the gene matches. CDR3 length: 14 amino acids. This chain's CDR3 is CASNQGGGNTEAFF. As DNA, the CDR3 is TGTGCCAGCAACCAAGGAGGGGGCAACACTGAAGCTTTCTTT.

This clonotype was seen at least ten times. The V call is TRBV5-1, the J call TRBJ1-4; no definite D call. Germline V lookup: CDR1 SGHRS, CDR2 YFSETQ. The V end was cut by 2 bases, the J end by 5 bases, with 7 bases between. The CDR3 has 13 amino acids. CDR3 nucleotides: TGCGCCAGCAGCTTTGAAGCGAATGAAAAACTGTTTTTT. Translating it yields CASSFEANEKLFF.

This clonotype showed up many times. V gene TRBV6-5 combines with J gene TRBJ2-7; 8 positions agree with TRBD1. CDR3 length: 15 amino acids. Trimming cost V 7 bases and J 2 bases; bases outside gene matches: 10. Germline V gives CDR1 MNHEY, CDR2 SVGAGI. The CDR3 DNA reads TGTGCCAGCATCGGACCGGGACAGGTGGCCTACGAGCAGTACTTC. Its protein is CASIGPGQVAYEQYF.

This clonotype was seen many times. The CDR3 is CASSSLTGITGEQYF. CDR3 nucleotides: TGCGCCAGCAGCTCGCTGACAGGGATCACGGGCGAGCAGTACTTC. This chain links TRBV5-1 with TRBJ2-7, with 7 bases identical to TRBD1. Germline loops: CDR1 SGHRS, CDR2 YFSETQ. The junction had 12 bases not matched to a gene; V was cut back by 3 bases and J by 6 bases. The length of the CDR3 is 15 residues. Variable domain in full (rest from reference TRBV5-1 and TRBJ2-7): KAGVTQTPRYLIKTRGQQVTLSCSPISGHRSVSWYQQTPGQGLQFLFEYFSETQRNKGNFPGRFSGRQFSNSRSEMNVSTLELGDSALYLCASSSLTGITGEQYFGPGTRLTVT.

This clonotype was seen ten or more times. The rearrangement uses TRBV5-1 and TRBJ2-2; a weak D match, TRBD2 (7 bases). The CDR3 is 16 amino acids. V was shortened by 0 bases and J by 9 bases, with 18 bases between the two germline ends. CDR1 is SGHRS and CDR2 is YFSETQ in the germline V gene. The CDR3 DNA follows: TGCGCCAGCAGCTTGGCGCCCCTCGGGGGGCCGAGGGAGCTGTTTTTT. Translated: CASSLAPLGGPRELFF.

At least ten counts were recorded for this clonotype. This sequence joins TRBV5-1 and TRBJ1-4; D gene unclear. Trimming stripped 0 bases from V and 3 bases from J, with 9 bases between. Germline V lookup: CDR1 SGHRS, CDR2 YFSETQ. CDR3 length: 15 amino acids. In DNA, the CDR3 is TGCGCCAGCAGCTTGGATCGGGCGTCTAATGAAAAACTGTTTTTT. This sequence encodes CASSLDRASNEKLFF.

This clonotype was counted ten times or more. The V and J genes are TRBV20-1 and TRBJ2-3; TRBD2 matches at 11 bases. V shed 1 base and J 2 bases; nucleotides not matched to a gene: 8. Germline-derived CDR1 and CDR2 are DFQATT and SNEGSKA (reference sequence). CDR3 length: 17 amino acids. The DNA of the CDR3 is TGCAGTGCTAGAGTTGGAATAGCGGGGGGGGCCACAGATACGCAGTATTTT. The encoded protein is CSARVGIAGGATDTQYF.

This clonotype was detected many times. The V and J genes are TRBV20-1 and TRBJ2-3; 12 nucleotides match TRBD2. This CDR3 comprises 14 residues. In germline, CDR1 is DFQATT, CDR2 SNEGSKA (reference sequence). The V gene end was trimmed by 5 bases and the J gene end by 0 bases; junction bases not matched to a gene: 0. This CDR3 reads CSALAGGSTDTQYF. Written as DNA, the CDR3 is TGCAGTGCTCTAGCGGGGGGGAGCACAGATACGCAGTATTTT.

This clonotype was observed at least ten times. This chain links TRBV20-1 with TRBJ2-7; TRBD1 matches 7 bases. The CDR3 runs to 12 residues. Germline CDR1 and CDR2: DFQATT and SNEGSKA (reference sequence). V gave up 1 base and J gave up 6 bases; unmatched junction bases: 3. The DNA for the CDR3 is TGCAGTGCTAGAGTGACAGGGTCCGAGCAGTACTTC. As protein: CSARVTGSEQYF.

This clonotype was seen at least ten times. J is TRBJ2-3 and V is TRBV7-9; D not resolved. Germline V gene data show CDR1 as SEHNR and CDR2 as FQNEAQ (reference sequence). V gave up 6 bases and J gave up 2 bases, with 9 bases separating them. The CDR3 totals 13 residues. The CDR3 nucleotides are TGTGCCAGCAGGTACAGTTACACAGATACGCAGTATTTT. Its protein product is CASRYSYTDTQYF.

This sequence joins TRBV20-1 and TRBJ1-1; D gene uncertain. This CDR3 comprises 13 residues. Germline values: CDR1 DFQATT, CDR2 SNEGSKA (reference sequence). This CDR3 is CRAVGTMNTEAFF. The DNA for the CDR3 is TGCAGAGCGGTGGGAACGATGAACACTGAAGCTTTCTTT.